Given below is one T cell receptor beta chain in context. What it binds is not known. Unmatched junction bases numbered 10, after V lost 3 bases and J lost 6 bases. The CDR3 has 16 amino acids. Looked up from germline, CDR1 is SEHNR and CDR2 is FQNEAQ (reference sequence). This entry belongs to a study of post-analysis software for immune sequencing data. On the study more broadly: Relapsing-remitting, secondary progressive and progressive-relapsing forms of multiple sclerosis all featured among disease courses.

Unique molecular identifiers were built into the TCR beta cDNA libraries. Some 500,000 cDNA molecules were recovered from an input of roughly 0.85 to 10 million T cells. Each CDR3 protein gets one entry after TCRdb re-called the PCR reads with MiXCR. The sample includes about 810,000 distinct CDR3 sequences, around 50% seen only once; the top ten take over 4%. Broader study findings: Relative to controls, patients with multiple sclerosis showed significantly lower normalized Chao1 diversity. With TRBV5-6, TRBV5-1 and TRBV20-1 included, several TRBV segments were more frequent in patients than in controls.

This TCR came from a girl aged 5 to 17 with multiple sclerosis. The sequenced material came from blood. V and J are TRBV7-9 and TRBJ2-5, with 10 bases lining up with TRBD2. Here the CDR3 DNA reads TGTGCCAGCAGCTTCATTCCTAGCGGGGGAGATAAGACCCAGTACTTC. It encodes CASSFIPSGGDKTQYF.